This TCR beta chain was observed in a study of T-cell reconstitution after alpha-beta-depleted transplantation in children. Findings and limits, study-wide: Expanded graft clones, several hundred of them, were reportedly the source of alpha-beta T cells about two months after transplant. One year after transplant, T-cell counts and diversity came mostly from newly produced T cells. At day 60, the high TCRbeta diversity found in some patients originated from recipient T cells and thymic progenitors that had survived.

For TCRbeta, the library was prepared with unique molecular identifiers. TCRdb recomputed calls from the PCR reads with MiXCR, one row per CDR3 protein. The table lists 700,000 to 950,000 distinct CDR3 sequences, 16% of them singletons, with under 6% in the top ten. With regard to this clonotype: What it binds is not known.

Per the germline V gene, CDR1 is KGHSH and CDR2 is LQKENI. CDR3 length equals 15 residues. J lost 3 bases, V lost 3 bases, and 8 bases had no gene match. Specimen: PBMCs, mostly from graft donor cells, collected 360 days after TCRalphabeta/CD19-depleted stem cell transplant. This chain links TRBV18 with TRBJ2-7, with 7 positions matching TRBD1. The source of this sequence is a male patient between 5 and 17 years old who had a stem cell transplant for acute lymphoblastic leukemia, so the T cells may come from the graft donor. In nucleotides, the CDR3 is TGTGCCAGCTCACCTTACAGGGGTAAAGGCTACGAGCAGTACTTC. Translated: CASSPYRGKGYEQYF.